Listed here is a single T cell receptor (beta chain). CDR1 is SGHTA, CDR2 FQGNSA, per germline. The CDR3 sequence is 13 residues long. For each CDR3 protein, TCRdb gives one entry from its re-call of the 5' RACE reads, without DNA. The sample table includes fewer than 400,000 distinct CDR3 sequences. This specimen belongs to a study of monozygotic twins with inflammatory bowel disease. Whole blood that had not undergone T cell sorting provided the isolated total RNA. V is TRBV7-2 and J is TRBJ2-1; TCRdb's assignment of TRBD2 cannot be checked, as there is no DNA. The TCR sequence derives from a human donor with ulcerative colitis or Crohn's disease, or a healthy co-twin of an affected twin (not recorded which). The sequencing sample was made of blood. This CDR3 is CASRSGSGNEQFF.